This TCR beta chain was identified in a study of cytotoxic CD8 clonotypes in ibrutinib-treated CLL (dated by TCRdb to the early 2020s). Concerning the study at large: The cohort had around twelve relapsed/refractory and 15 treatment-naive patients; under 18 were IGHV unmutated. Partial responses were observed in some 24 patients and complete responses in 2; after a median follow-up of about 69 months, remission was maintained in around 14 patients and progression was observed in approximately twelve. Response samples were taken after a median of approximately a year on treatment, ranging from roughly 6 to 36 months. An average of roughly 250,000 productive templates and roughly 94,000 productive rearrangements was obtained per sample. Longitudinal samples were obtainable from 26 of the 86 participants in the trial. Cryopreserved peripheral blood mononuclear cells were obtained prior to treatment, at the time of response, and at either disease progression or sustained remission. Every sample from remission and from progressive disease was obtained while the patients were still on ibrutinib.

The CDR3 measures 15 amino acids from cysteine to phenylalanine. Of all the DNA, just the CDR3 is kept, 45 bases in frame from base 1. The germline V end is reduced by 3 bases and the J end by 4 bases; junction bases left unmatched: 5. The germline V gene supplies CDR1 KGHSH and CDR2 LQKENI. Per the publication, the time point label means: roughly 2 years on ibrutinib. For TCR beta library preparation, about 2.1 micrograms of genomic DNA were extracted from the cryopreserved PBMCs. Longitudinal blood samples from CLL patients on ibrutinib monotherapy underwent high-throughput TCR beta sequencing. The patients were enrolled in a single-center, open-label phase 2 trial of ibrutinib monotherapy. Points on this clone: The target of this receptor is not known. Base qualities are not recorded, but no much larger clone differs from it by a single base.

The research as a whole found: An increase in clonality was observed at ibrutinib response, with clonality remaining stable during sustained remission and falling back toward baseline at progression. At baseline, clonality was higher than in age-matched healthy donors and showed a strong correlation with circulating CD8+ T-cell counts. Public clonotypes were rare and either contracted or stayed stable during treatment, and the rise in clonality at ibrutinib response reflected the expansion of private clonotypes. Sampling times were not matched between patients in sustained remission and patients whose disease was progressing, and lymph node repertoires were not examined.

Each clonotype received, on average, 10x coverage in deep resolution sequencing performed on a MiSeq, where the target depth lay between 1 in 1 million and 1 in 200,000 T cells. The immunoSEQ hsTCRB Kit was used to generate TCR beta libraries. In the authors' own workflow: Data were analyzed with ImmunoSEQ Data Assistant and ImmunoSEQ Analyzer, with V, D and J genes assigned per IMGT definitions. Clonality, which ranges from 0 to 1, was calculated by subtracting the normalized Shannon entropy of productive rearrangement frequencies from one. Public clonotype analysis was restricted to overrepresented clonotypes comprising at least 0.05% of each patient's repertoire. Thirteen age-matched healthy donor repertoires from immuneACCESS were used as controls for clonality. The source is immuneACCESS, and TCRdb retained only in-frame sequences with V and J called. Part of the clones is not carried over; for the studies checked, unresolved V genes explain less than half of this, and the remainder is unexplained. D and trimming were read from the DNA, whereas the V and J calls and clone size are those reported in that table. The sample table lists about 130,000 clones, around 76% of them with a count of one. 5.1% of the sample rests with the top ten.

The chain is assembled from TRBV18 and TRBJ1-4; 7 central bases correspond to TRBD1. Here the sequenced sample was PBMCs, taken after 24 months of ibrutinib treatment. The sequence came from a human donor with chronic lymphocytic leukemia. In nucleotides, the sequence is TGTGCCAGCTCACCGGTCCCAGGGGGTAATGAAAAACTGTTTTTT. Protein translation: CASSPVPGGNEKLFF.